The 16 T cell receptor beta chains listed next were all sequenced from one sample in a study of T cell repertoires in cytomegalovirus infection (dated 2019 in TCRdb). Sequenced on an Illumina HiSeq 1500. TCRdb reworked the public reads: Q25 trimming with fastp, MiXCR clone assembly, productive beta chains retained. Entries that share a CDR3 protein sequence are merged under the most common genes and DNA. In this sample the table shows about 180,000 distinct CDR3 sequences, 13% to 15% of which occur a single time. The top ten clones comprise roughly a quarter of the sample. The sequenced sample was PBMCs. These receptors all stem from a human donor in good health (CMV status not recorded). Some clones in this sample may be carry-over from other donors' samples.

A few counts support this clonotype. The V gene is TRBV29-1, the J gene TRBJ1-2; 7 nucleotides match TRBD1. From germline, CDR1 is SQVTM and CDR2 ANQGSEA. The length of the CDR3 is 14 residues. V lost 6 bases and J lost 2; bases outside the gene matches: 9. This CDR3 reads CSVGAGTDNYGYTF. CDR3 nucleotides: TGCAGCGTGGGAGCCGGGACAGACAACTATGGCTACACCTTC.

This clonotype showed up many times. The rearrangement uses TRBV11-2 and TRBJ2-2, with D unresolved. The CDR3 covers 17 residues. CDR1 and CDR2 (germline): SGHAT, FQNNGV. The V end was cut by 5 bases, the J end by 0 bases, with 16 bases between. CDR3 nucleotides: TGTGCCAGCAGCGCGCCGTGGGCAAAGGCGAACACCGGGGAGCTGTTTTTT. Its translation is CASSAPWAKANTGELFF.

J is TRBJ2-5 and V is TRBV12-3 or TRBV12-4; TRBD2 matches 8 bases. This CDR3 is 16 amino acids long. J was trimmed by 0 bases and V by 6 bases; bases with no gene match: 9. The CDR3 nucleotides are TGTGCCAGCAGCCGGGGACTAGTCCATTACCAAGAGACCCAGTACTTC. The encoded protein is CASSRGLVHYQETQYF.

This clonotype has ten or more counts. The chain combines TRBV11-2 with TRBJ2-7, with D hard to call. V was cut by 3 bases and J by 6 bases, with 18 bases left in between. This CDR3 is 15 amino acids long. Germline assignment: CDR1 SGHAT and CDR2 FQNNGV. CDR3 coding DNA: TGTGCCAGCAGCTTCCCCAAGACAAGTTTGGTCGAGCAGTACTTC. Protein product: CASSFPKTSLVEQYF.

This clonotype was picked up one time. The chain is built from TRBV12-3 or TRBV12-4 and TRBJ1-2; 8 bases match TRBD1. The CDR3 loop spans 14 amino acids. The V segment lost 3 bases and the J segment 8 bases; nucleotides outside the gene matches: 8. The CDR3 sequence: CASSLGQASGGYTF. The CDR3 nucleotides read TGTGCCAGCAGTTTGGGACAGGCCTCTGGCGGCTACACCTTC.

This clonotype was detected only a few times. The rearrangement uses TRBV7-9 and TRBJ1-2, with 7 bases lining up with TRBD1. The junction had 10 bases not matched to a gene; V was cut back by 0 bases and J by 3 bases. CDR1 is SEHNR, CDR2 FQNEAQ, per germline (reference sequence). The CDR3 loop spans 17 amino acids. For the CDR3, the DNA is TGTGCCAGCAGCTTAGCGAGGCAGGGGGTCGGTGACTATGGCTACACCTTC. Its translation is CASSLARQGVGDYGYTF.

This clonotype has at least ten counts. The chain carries TRBV7-2 and TRBJ1-5; D is unresolved. Germline CDR1 SGHTA, CDR2 FQGNSA. V was pared by 0 bases and J by 3 bases, with 3 bases between. The CDR3 is made up of 13 amino acids. The CDR3 bases are TGTGCCAGCAGCTTAGCCGACAATCAGCCCCAGCATTTT. This codes for CASSLADNQPQHF.

This clonotype has ten or more counts. The genes are TRBV6-2 or TRBV6-3 and TRBJ2-5; D is unresolved. The germline V gene encodes CDR1 MNHEY and CDR2 SVGEGT. This CDR3 has 12 residues. V was clipped by 6 bases and J by 10 bases, with 15 bases between them. The CDR3, as DNA: TGTGCCAGCAGCACCGGTGGGCGCGACCAGTACTTC. The encoded protein is CASSTGGRDQYF.

The chain has TRBV20-1 and TRBJ2-7; D is unclear. The germline gives CDR1 DFQATT, CDR2 SNEGSKA (reference sequence). Trimming shortened V by 0 bases and J by 4 bases, and 13 bases separated the two germline ends. This CDR3 contains 14 residues. CDR3 nucleotides: TGCAGTGCTAGAGATCCGGCAGTGATGTACGAGCAGTACTTC. Its translation: CSARDPAVMYEQYF.

In this sample, this clonotype turned up many times. This rearrangement joins TRBV28 to TRBJ2-7; 8 nucleotides align to TRBD2. The CDR3 is made up of 16 amino acids. Germline V gives CDR1 MDHEN, CDR2 SYDVKM. J was trimmed by 2 bases and V by 4 bases; bases with no gene match: 10. In DNA, the CDR3 is TGTGCCAGCAGTTCGGGAGGGACAAATGCTCCCTACGAGCAGTACTTC. Protein sequence: CASSSGGTNAPYEQYF.

This clonotype was picked up a small number of times. The chain employs TRBV6-6 and TRBJ1-3; unclear D gene. In germline, CDR1 is MNHNY, CDR2 SVGAGI (reference sequence). Deletions cut 7 bases from V and 0 bases from J, with 10 bases between. This CDR3 spans 14 amino acids. DNA for the CDR3: TGTGCCAGCAACTTACAAACCTCTGGAAACACCATATATTTT. It translates to CASNLQTSGNTIYF.

The rearrangement joins TRBV19 to TRBJ1-5; 9 bases are a match to TRBD1. CDR1 is LNHDA, CDR2 SQIVND, per germline (reference sequence). The length of the CDR3 is 16 residues. The ends lost 6 bases at V and 3 bases at J; junction bases unmatched: 9. The DNA of the CDR3 is TGTGCCAGTAGCTTACAGGGGGCTGCTGCCAATCAGCCCCAGCATTTT. Translation: CASSLQGAAANQPQHF.

This clonotype has a count of ten or more. The chain employs TRBV12-3 or TRBV12-4 and TRBJ1-2, with D uncertain. This CDR3 comprises 13 residues. Trimming removed 6 bases from V and 4 bases from J, with 12 bases in between. This CDR3 reads CASRVDAGYGYTF. The CDR3 nucleotides are TGTGCCAGCAGGGTCGATGCAGGCTATGGCTACACCTTC.

This clonotype has only a few counts. The chain combines TRBV27 with TRBJ1-6; D unresolved. CDR3 length equals 19 residues. Trimming removed 2 bases at V and 0 bases at J, with 17 bases between. Per the germline V gene, CDR1 is MNHEY and CDR2 is SMNVEV (reference sequence). CDR3 DNA sequence: TGTGCCAGCAGTTTAATCGGCAGGTCCATGAGCTCCTATAATTCACCCCTCCACTTT. It specifies CASSLIGRSMSSYNSPLHF.

This clonotype was counted at least ten times. V and J are TRBV14 and TRBJ1-1; unclear D gene. Germline V gene data show CDR1 as SGHDN and CDR2 as FVKESK. Trimming stripped 0 bases from V and 1 base from J, with 3 bases between. The CDR3 has 13 residues. The CDR3 loop reads CASSQDRNTEAFF. The CDR3, as DNA: TGTGCCAGCAGCCAAGACAGGAACACTGAAGCTTTCTTT.

This clonotype was seen many times. The chain is built from TRBV7-2 and TRBJ2-1, with D hard to call. V gave up 5 bases and J gave up 5 bases, with 16 bases separating them. Germline-derived CDR1 and CDR2 are SGHTA and FQGNSA. The CDR3 runs to 15 residues. This CDR3 reads CASSPVAAWDNEQFF. The CDR3 coding sequence is TGTGCCAGCAGCCCTGTAGCAGCTTGGGACAATGAGCAGTTCTTC.